These 23 T cell receptor beta chains were sequenced from one sample in a study of response to subunit inactivated influenza vaccine. TCRdb re-called the RT-PCR reads through MiXCR, storing one row per CDR3 protein. This sample carries hundreds of thousands of distinct CDR3 sequences, 18% of them seen once, and the ten largest clones take 11%. This specimen consisted of PBMCs from blood, obtained 4 to 6 days after vaccination. The receptors originated from a man aged 50 or older who received an inactivated influenza vaccine.

The V gene is TRBV6-1, the J gene TRBJ2-5; D possibly matches TRBD1 or TRBD2 (6 bases each). Trimming cost V 6 bases and J 0 bases, with 14 bases left between them. Germline loops: CDR1 MNHNS, CDR2 SASEGT. The CDR3 runs to 15 residues. CDR3 loop: CASSGTQGNQETQYF. CDR3 nucleotide sequence: TGTGCCAGCAGCGGGACTCAGGGGAACCAAGAGACCCAGTACTTC.

A few counts support this clonotype. The V gene is TRBV7-9, the J gene TRBJ2-7, with D possibly called TRBD1 or TRBD2 (5 bases each). Germline values: CDR1 SEHNR, CDR2 FQNEAQ (reference sequence). V dropped 2 bases and J dropped 2 bases, with 13 bases sitting between them. CDR3 length: 15 residues. DNA for the CDR3: TGTGCCAGCAGCTTATCAGGGACCCGACCCTACGAGCAGTACTTC. It codes for CASSLSGTRPYEQYF. The variable domain in full, completed from reference TRBV7-9 and TRBJ2-7, reads DTGVSQNPRHKITKRGQNVTFRCDPISEHNRLYWYRQTLGQGPEFLTYFQNEAQLEKSRLLSDRFSAERPKGSFSTLEIQRTEQGDSAMYLCASSLSGTRPYEQYFGPGTRLTVT.

This clonotype was recorded a few times. The chain has TRBV5-1 and TRBJ2-1, with 11 bases fitting TRBD2. With V trimmed by 1 base and J by 4 bases, 4 bases remained unmatched. Germline V gene sequence: CDR1 SGHRS, CDR2 YFSETQ. The CDR3 consists of 16 residues. In DNA, the CDR3 is TGCGCCAGCAGCTTGCCTAGCGGGGGGATGTACAATGAGCAGTTCTTC. It translates to CASSLPSGGMYNEQFF. The full variable domain, with the rest looked up from reference TRBV5-1 and TRBJ2-1, is KAGVTQTPRYLIKTRGQQVTLSCSPISGHRSVSWYQQTPGQGLQFLFEYFSETQRNKGNFPGRFSGRQFSNSRSEMNVSTLELGDSALYLCASSLPSGGMYNEQFFGPGTRLTVL.

The V and J genes are TRBV5-1 and TRBJ1-2; weak D call: TRBD1 (6 bases). CDR3 size: 14 residues. Germline CDR1 is SGHRS and CDR2 is YFSETQ. Trimming pared 5 bases from V and 1 base from J, leaving 12 bases between. The CDR3 DNA sequence: TGCGCCAGCAGTCACCTGGACAGTAACTATGGCTACACCTTC. Protein product: CASSHLDSNYGYTF.

This clonotype was found a few times. This chain links TRBV5-1 with TRBJ2-2; D uncertain. V lost 7 bases, J lost 2 bases, and 15 bases lay in between. The length of the CDR3 is 15 residues. CDR1 and CDR2 (germline): SGHRS, YFSETQ. The CDR3 loop reads CASSISLTNTGELFF. Written as DNA, the CDR3 is TGCGCCAGCTCAATTAGTCTTACAAACACCGGGGAGCTGTTTTTT. The entire variable domain, with the rest obtained from reference TRBV5-1 and TRBJ2-2, is as follows: KAGVTQTPRYLIKTRGQQVTLSCSPISGHRSVSWYQQTPGQGLQFLFEYFSETQRNKGNFPGRFSGRQFSNSRSEMNVSTLELGDSALYLCASSISLTNTGELFFGEGSRLTVL.

The J gene is TRBJ2-5, the V gene TRBV6-2 or TRBV6-3; weak D call: TRBD2 (6 bases). V lost 0 bases and J 7 bases, leaving 18 bases between the germline ends. The CDR3 runs to 16 residues. Germline V gene sequence: CDR1 MNHEY, CDR2 SVGEGT. The CDR3 bases are TGTGCCAGCAGTTACTCGATTATCTCTGGGGAGGCGACCCAGTACTTC. Amino acid sequence: CASSYSIISGEATQYF.

The rearrangement uses TRBV12-3 or TRBV12-4 and TRBJ1-6, with D perhaps TRBD1 (6 bases). Trimming took off 6 bases at V and 15 bases at J, with 21 bases between the two ends. The CDR3 is 14 amino acids. Here the CDR3 DNA reads TGTGCCAGCAGCTTAAGTTTGGGGGGGCTTTTCCTCCACTTT. Amino acid sequence: CASSLSLGGLFLHF.

Only a few counts were recorded for this clonotype. The CDR3 DNA is TGCAGTGCTATCCGACTAGCGGGGAGCCTAAAGACCCAGTACTTC. Its protein product is CSAIRLAGSLKTQYF. The V gene is TRBV20-1, the J gene TRBJ2-5; 11 nucleotides line up with TRBD2. The germline V gene has CDR1 DFQATT and CDR2 SNEGSKA (reference sequence). The CDR3 is made up of 15 amino acids. The V gene end was trimmed by 4 bases and the J gene end by 6 bases; junction bases not matched to a gene: 10.

The rearrangement links TRBV18 to TRBJ2-3, with D perhaps matching TRBD1 (6 bases). The CDR3 totals 15 residues. Trimming took off 3 bases at V and 6 bases at J, with 16 bases between the two ends. CDR1 and CDR2 from the germline V gene are KGHSH and LQKENI. The CDR3 nucleotides are TGTGCCAGCTCACCCTCGGCGGGCCAGGGGGATACGCAGTATTTT. Translated: CASSPSAGQGDTQYF.

CDR3 coding DNA: TGTGCCACCAGCAGAGATCTGCACGAGCAGTACTTC. Its translation is CATSRDLHEQYF. This chain connects TRBV15 to TRBJ2-7; the D is unclear. Germline loops: CDR1 LNHNV, CDR2 YYDKDF (reference sequence). V dropped 0 bases and J dropped 5 bases, with 5 bases sitting between them. The CDR3 is 12 amino acids.

The chain recombines TRBV7-9 with TRBJ2-5, with TRBD1 identical over 9 bases. Germline V gene data show CDR1 as SEHNR and CDR2 as FQNEAQ (reference sequence). This CDR3 has 13 residues. V was pared by 1 base and J by 7 bases, with 1 base of the junction left unmatched. The CDR3 reads CASSLEGQGTQYF. As DNA, the CDR3 is TGTGCCAGCAGCTTAGAGGGACAGGGGACCCAGTACTTC.

V is TRBV12-5 and J is TRBJ2-1; 11 bases align to TRBD1. The CDR3 length is 18 residues. V was clipped by 5 bases and J by 7 bases; unmatched bases: 16. The germline V gene has CDR1 LGHNT and CDR2 FRNRAP. CDR3 protein: CASGLASGTGGIWNEQFF. DNA of the CDR3: TGTGCTAGTGGTCTCGCCTCCGGGACAGGGGGTATTTGGAATGAGCAGTTCTTC.

This clonotype was seen at least ten times. This chain uses TRBV29-1 with TRBJ2-7, with TRBD1 as a possible D gene (6 bases). Germline CDR1 is SQVTM and CDR2 is ANQGSEA. The CDR3 spans 12 residues. CDR3 in DNA: TGCAACAATAACAGGGTTTTCTACGAGCAGTACTTC. Translation: CNNNRVFYEQYF.

In DNA form, the CDR3 reads TGCGCCAGCAGCTTCCAGACAGGGGACGAGCAGTACTTC. This encodes CASSFQTGDEQYF. The chain couples TRBV5-1 to TRBJ2-7; the match to TRBD1 covers 8 bases. Looked up from germline, CDR1 is SGHRS and CDR2 is YFSETQ. V was clipped by 2 bases and J by 5 bases; unmatched bases: 3. The length of the CDR3 is 13 residues.

This rearrangement joins TRBV29-1 to TRBJ2-1; TRBD1 matches 7 bases. This CDR3 has 13 amino acids. Germline values: CDR1 SQVTM, CDR2 ANQGSEA. The V and J ends lost 6 bases and 8 bases, in that order; junction bases with no gene match: 10. CDR3 sequence: CSVNRDRADEQFF. CDR3 sequence (DNA): TGCAGCGTAAACCGTGACAGGGCCGATGAGCAGTTCTTC.

The V gene is TRBV4-2, the J gene TRBJ2-1, with 13 bases identical to TRBD2. The CDR3 covers 21 residues. In germline, CDR1 is LGHNA, CDR2 YNFKEQ. V gave up 0 bases and J gave up 7 bases; unmatched junction bases: 18. CDR3 amino acids: CASSQELILAGGPTVGNEQFF. DNA of the CDR3: TGTGCCAGCAGCCAAGAGCTCATACTAGCGGGAGGGCCTACTGTCGGGAATGAGCAGTTCTTC.

This clonotype showed up just a few times. The chain employs TRBV7-2 and TRBJ2-3, with TRBD2 matching over 13 bases. This CDR3 spans 17 amino acids. The trim removed 4 bases at V and 7 bases at J, leaving 11 bases unmatched. Germline CDR1 reads SGHTA; CDR2 reads FQGNSA. CDR3 amino acids: CASSSGLAGALGYTQYF. The CDR3 coding sequence is TGTGCCAGCAGCTCCGGACTAGCGGGGGCCCTCGGGTATACGCAGTATTTT.

The chain joins TRBV10-3 to TRBJ1-2; 9 bases line up with TRBD1. Germline CDR1 is ENHRY and CDR2 is SYGVKD. There are 12 residues in the CDR3. Trimming cost V 10 bases and J 7 bases; bases outside gene matches: 7. The chain's CDR3 is CATRTGVLGYTF. The CDR3 region has the DNA TGTGCCACACGGACAGGGGTGCTTGGCTACACCTTC.

Notes on this clonotype: One junction end disagrees with the germline gene, perhaps due to a read error. V is TRBV6-1 and J is TRBJ2-2; TRBD2 matches 7 bases. CDR3 size: 15 residues. Germline CDR1 reads MNHNS; CDR2 reads SASEGT. DNA for the CDR3: TGTGCCGGCAGGGCAAAGCGGGGAACCACCGGGGAGCTGTTTTTT. Amino acids: CAGRAKRGTTGELFF.

The V and J genes are TRBV24-1 and TRBJ1-1, with unresolved D. Germline values: CDR1 KGHDR, CDR2 SFDVKD. The CDR3 loop spans 14 amino acids. The germline V and J ends were trimmed by 5 bases and 4 bases, with 13 bases remaining between them. The CDR3 region has the DNA TGTGCCACCAGTGCCCCGGGATCGAGCACTGAAGCTTTCTTT. Amino acid sequence: CATSAPGSSTEAFF.

The CDR3 reads CATSDPGTGTGELFF. DNA of the CDR3: TGTGCCACCAGTGATCCCGGGACAGGGACCGGGGAGCTGTTTTTT. The gene calls are TRBV24-1 and TRBJ2-2; 9 nucleotides agree with TRBD1. The V gene's germline CDR1 is KGHDR and CDR2 SFDVKD. J gave up 5 bases and V 3 bases, and 3 bases lay outside the gene matches. The CDR3 length is 15 residues.

This clonotype was detected a few times. The chain recombines TRBV20-1 with TRBJ1-6; D is unclear. This CDR3 has 16 amino acids. CDR1 is DFQATT, CDR2 SNEGSKA, per germline (reference sequence). V was trimmed by 0 bases and J by 6 bases, leaving 15 bases between them. The chain's CDR3 is CSARDGRRQFNSPLHF. CDR3 DNA: TGCAGTGCTAGAGATGGGAGACGTCAGTTTAATTCACCCCTCCACTTT.

This clonotype came up a few times. V and J are TRBV5-1 and TRBJ2-1; maybe TRBD2 (6 bases). The V end was cut by 3 bases, the J end by 9 bases, with 13 bases between. This CDR3 spans 13 amino acids. The germline CDR1 and CDR2 sequences are SGHRS and YFSETQ. The CDR3 DNA is TGCGCCAGCAGCTCCGGGACTCACGGTGAGCAGTTCTTC. Residues: CASSSGTHGEQFF.